This entry describes one T cell receptor beta chain. The antigen is not known. The sample is drawn from a study of graft-versus-host responses after intestinal transplantation. The overall study: Transplant types were multivisceral, liver-intestinal, or isolated intestinal. Every recipient underwent anti-thymocyte globulin induction, then tacrolimus and steroids for about three years. Regarding the study as a whole: With peak circulating GvH clone levels came an association with early post-transplant HvG declines. Recipient marrow contained GvH clones, some of which appeared first in ileum or blood.

Measured with immunoSEQ multiplex PCR; TCRdb has only the in-frame clones, and not every one. Of 95,000 or so clones in the sample, 75% to 95% are singletons; the top ten hold roughly 15%. This CDR3 is built from 15 residues. The V segment lost 3 bases and the J segment 3 bases; nucleotides outside the gene matches: 3. CDR1 is KGHSH and CDR2 is LQKENI in the germline V gene. This clonotype was sampled from a human patient who received an intestinal transplant, so some T cells may come from the graft donor. This material consisted of PBMCs, taken roughly 450 days after intestinal transplant. The chain has TRBV18 and TRBJ2-1, with TRBD2 matching 9 bases. CDR3 sequence: CASSPSGGRYNEQFF. The CDR3 DNA follows: TGTGCCAGCTCACCCAGCGGGGGGCGCTACAATGAGCAGTTCTTC.